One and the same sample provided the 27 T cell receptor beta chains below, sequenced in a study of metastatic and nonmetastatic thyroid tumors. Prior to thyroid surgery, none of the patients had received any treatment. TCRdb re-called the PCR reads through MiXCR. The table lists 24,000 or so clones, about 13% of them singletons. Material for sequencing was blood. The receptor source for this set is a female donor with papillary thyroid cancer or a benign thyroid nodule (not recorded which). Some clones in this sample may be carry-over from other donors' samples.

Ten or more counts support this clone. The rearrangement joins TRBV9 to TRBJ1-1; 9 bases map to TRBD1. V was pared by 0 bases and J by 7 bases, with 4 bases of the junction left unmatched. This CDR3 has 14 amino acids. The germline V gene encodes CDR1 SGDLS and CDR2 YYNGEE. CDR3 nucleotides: TGTGCCAGCAGCGTAGAGGGACAGGGTAATGAAGCTTTCTTT. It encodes CASSVEGQGNEAFF. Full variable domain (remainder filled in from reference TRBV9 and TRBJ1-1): DSGVTQTPKHLITATGQRVTLRCSPRSGDLSVYWYQQSLDQGLQFLIQYYNGEERAKGNILERFSAQQFPDLHSELNLSSLELGDSALYFCASSVEGQGNEAFFGQGTRLTVV.

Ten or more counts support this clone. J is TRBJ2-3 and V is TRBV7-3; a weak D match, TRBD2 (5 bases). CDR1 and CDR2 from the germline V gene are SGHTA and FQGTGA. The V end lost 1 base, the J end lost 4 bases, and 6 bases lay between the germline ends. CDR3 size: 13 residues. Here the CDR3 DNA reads TGTGCCAGCAGCTTAAGGAGGCCAGATACGCAGTATTTT. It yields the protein CASSLRRPDTQYF.

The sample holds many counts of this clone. Here the CDR3 reads CASSLLYGGFF. In DNA, the CDR3 is TGTGCCAGCAGCTTATTGTACGGCGGGTTCTTC. The rearrangement uses TRBV7-9 and TRBJ2-1; D is unclear. There are 11 residues in the CDR3. V lost 2 bases to trimming and J lost 15 bases, with 11 bases between them. Looked up from germline, CDR1 is SEHNR and CDR2 is FQNEAQ (reference sequence).

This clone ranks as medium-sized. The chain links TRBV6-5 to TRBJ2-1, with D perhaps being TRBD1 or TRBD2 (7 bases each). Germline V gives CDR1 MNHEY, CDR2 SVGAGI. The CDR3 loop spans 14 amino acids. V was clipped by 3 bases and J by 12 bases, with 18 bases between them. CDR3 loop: CASSYGGSRGWQFF. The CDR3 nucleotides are TGTGCCAGCAGTTATGGCGGGAGCAGGGGGTGGCAGTTCTTC.

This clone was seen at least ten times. The CDR3, as DNA: TGTGCCAGCAGCTTGAGTCCTGGGATATCGAAGACCCAGTACTTC. Translated, it gives CASSLSPGISKTQYF. The chain joins TRBV5-6 to TRBJ2-5; no definite D call. Trimming removed 1 base from V and 6 bases from J, with 16 bases in between. CDR3 length: 15 amino acids. CDR1 SGHDT and CDR2 YYEEEE come from the germline V gene.

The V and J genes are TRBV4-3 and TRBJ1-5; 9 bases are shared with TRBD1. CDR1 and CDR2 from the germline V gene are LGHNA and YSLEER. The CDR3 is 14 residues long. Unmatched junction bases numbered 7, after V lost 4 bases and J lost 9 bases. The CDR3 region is CASSLDRGSAPQHF. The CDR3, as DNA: TGCGCCAGCAGCCTCGACAGGGGGTCTGCGCCCCAGCATTTT.

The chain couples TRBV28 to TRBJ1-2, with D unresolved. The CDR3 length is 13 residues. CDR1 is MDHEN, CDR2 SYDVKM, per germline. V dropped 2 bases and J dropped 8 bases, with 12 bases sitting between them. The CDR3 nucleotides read TGTGCCAGCAGTTTACAAGGCTCTATGGGCTACACCTTC. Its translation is CASSLQGSMGYTF.

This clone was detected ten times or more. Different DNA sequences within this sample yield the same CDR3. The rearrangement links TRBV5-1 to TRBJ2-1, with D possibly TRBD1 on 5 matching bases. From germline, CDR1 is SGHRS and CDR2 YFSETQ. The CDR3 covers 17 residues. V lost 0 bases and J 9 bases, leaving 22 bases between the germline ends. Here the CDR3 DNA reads TGCGCCAGCAGCTTGGCCGTTTGGACCGACGGAAGGGGTGAGCAGTTCTTC. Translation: CASSLAVWTDGRGEQFF.

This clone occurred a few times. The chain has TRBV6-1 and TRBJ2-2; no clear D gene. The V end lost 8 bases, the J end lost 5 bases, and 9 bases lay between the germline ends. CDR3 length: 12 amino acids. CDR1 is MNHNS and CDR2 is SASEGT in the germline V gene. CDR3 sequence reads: CASETDTGELFF. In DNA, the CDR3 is TGTGCCAGCGAGACCGATACCGGGGAGCTGTTTTTT.

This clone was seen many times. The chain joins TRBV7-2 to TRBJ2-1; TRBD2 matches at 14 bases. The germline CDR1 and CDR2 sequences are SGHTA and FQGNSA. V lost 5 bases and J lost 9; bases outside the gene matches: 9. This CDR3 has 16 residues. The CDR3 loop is CASSLIGLAGGGEQFF. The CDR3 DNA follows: TGTGCCAGCAGCCTAATAGGACTAGCGGGAGGTGGTGAGCAGTTCTTC.

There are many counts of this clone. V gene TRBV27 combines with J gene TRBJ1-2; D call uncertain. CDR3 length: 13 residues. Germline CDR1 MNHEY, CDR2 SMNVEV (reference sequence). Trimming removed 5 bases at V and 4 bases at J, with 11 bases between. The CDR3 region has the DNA TGTGCCAGCAGTCCTGACTCTGTCTATGGCTACACCTTC. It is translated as CASSPDSVYGYTF.

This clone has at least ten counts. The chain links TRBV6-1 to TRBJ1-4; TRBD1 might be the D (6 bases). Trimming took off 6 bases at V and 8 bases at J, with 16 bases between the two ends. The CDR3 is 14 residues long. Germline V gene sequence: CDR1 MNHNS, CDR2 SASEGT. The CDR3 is CASSSGTRKEKLFF. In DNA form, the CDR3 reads TGTGCCAGCAGCTCCGGGACAAGAAAAGAAAAACTGTTTTTT.

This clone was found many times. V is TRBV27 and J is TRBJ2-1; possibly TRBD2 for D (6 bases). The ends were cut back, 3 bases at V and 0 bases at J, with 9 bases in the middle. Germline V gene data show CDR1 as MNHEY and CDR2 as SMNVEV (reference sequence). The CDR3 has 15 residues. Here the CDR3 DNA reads TGTGCCAGCAGTTTTGCGGGGAGCTCCTACAATGAGCAGTTCTTC. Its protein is CASSFAGSSYNEQFF.

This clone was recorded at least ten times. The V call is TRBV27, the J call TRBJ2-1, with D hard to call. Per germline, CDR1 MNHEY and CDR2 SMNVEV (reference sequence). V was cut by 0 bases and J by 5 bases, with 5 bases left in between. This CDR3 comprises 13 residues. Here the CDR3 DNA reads TGTGCCAGCAGTTTATCAGGAGACAATGAGCAGTTCTTC. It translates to CASSLSGDNEQFF.

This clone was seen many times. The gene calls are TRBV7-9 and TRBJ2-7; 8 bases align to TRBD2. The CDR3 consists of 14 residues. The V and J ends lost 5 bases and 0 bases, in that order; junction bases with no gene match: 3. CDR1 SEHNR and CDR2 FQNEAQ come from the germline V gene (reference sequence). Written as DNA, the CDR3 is TGTGCCAGCAGCCCTAGCGGGTCCTCCTACGAGCAGTACTTC. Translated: CASSPSGSSYEQYF.

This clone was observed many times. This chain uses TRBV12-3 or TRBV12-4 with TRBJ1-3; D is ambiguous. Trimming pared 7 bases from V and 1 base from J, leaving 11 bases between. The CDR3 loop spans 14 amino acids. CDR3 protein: CASILQLSGNTIYF. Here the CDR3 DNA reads TGTGCCAGCATCCTACAGCTGTCTGGAAACACCATATATTTT.

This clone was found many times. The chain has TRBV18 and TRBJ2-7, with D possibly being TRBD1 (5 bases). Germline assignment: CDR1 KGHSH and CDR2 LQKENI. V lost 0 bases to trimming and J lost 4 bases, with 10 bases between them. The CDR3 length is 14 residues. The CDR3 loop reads CASSPPQDRYEQYF. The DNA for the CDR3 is TGTGCCAGCTCACCACCACAGGACCGGTACGAGCAGTACTTC.

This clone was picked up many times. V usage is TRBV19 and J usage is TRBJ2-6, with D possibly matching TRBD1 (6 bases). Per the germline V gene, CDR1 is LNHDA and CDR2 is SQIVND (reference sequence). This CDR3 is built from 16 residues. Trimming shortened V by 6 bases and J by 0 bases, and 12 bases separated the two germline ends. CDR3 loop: CASRETGTSGANVLTF. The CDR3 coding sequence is TGTGCCAGTAGAGAGACAGGAACCTCTGGGGCCAACGTCCTGACTTTC.

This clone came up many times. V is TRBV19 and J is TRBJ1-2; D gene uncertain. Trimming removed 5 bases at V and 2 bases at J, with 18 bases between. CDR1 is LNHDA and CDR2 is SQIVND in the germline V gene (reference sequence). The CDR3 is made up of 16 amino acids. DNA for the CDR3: TGTGCCAGTAGTCTTATAGGTAGGGTCGACAACTATGGCTACACCTTC. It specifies CASSLIGRVDNYGYTF.

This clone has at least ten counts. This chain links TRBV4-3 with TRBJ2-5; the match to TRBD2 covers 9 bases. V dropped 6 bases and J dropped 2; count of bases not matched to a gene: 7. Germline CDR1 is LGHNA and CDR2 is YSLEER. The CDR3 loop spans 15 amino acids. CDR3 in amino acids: CASSQTTSGQETQYF. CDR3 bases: TGCGCCAGCAGTCAGACCACTAGCGGGCAAGAGACCCAGTACTTC.

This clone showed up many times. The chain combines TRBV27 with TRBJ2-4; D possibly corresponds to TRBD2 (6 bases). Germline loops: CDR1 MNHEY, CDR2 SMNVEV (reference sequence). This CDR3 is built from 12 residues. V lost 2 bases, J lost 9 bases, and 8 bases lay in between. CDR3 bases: TGTGCCAGCAGTTTACTGGGAGGCATTCAGTACTTC. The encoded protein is CASSLLGGIQYF.

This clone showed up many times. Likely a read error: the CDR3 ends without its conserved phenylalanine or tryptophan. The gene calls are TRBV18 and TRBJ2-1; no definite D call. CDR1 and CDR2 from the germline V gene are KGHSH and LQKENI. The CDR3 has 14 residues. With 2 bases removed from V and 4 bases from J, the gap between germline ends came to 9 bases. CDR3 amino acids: CASSPGQNYNEQFL. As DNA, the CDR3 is TGTGCCAGCTCACCAGGGCAGAATTACAATGAGCAGTTCCTC.

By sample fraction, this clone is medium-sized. CDR3 coding DNA: TGTGCCAGCAGTTTCAGTTTTCTGCGCGAGCAGTACTTC. Protein product: CASSFSFLREQYF. This chain joins TRBV27 and TRBJ2-7; D not resolved. V was pared by 3 bases and J by 6 bases, with 12 bases between. The length of the CDR3 is 13 residues. Germline CDR1 reads MNHEY; CDR2 reads SMNVEV (reference sequence).

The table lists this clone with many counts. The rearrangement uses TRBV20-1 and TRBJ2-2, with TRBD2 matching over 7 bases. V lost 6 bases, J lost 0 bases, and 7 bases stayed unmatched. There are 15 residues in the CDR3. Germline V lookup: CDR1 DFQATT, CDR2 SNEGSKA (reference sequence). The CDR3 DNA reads TGCAGTGCAAGACCGGGACTAACGAACACCGGGGAGCTGTTTTTT. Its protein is CSARPGLTNTGELFF.

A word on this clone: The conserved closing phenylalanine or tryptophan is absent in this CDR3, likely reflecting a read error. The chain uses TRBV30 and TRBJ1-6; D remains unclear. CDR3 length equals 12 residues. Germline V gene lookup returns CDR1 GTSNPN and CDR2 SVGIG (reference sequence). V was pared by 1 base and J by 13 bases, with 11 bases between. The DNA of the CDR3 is TGTGCCTGGAGTGGGCCGGTGTGTCCCCTCCACTTG. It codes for CAWSGPVCPLHL.

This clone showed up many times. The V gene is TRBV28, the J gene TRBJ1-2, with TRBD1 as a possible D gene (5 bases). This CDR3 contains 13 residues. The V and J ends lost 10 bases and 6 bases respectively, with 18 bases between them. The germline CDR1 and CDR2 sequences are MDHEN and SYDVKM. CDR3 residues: CATTGRFFNGYTF. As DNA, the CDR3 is TGTGCCACCACAGGCCGCTTCTTTAATGGCTACACCTTC.

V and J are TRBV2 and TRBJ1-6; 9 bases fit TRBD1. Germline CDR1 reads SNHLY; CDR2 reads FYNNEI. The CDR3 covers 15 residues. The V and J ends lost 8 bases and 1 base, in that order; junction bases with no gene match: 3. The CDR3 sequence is CASAQGASYNSPLHF. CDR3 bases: TGTGCCAGCGCACAGGGGGCTTCCTATAATTCACCCCTCCACTTT.